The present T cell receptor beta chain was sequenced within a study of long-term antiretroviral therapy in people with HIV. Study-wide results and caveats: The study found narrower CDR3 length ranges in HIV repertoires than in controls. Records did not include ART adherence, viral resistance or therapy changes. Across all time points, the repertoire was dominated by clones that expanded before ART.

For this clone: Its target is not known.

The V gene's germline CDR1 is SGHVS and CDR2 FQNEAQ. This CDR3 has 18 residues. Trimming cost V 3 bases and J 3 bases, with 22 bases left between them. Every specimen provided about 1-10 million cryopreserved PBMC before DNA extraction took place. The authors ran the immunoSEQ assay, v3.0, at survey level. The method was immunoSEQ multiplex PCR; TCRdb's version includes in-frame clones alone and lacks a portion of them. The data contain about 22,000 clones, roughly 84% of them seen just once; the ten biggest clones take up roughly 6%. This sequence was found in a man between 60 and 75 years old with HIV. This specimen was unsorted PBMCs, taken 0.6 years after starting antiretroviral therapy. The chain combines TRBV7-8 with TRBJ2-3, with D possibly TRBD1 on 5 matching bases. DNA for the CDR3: TGTGCCAGCAGCTTCCGCCGAGGATTAGGGGCAGGTACAGATACGCAGTATTTT. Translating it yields CASSFRRGLGAGTDTQYF.